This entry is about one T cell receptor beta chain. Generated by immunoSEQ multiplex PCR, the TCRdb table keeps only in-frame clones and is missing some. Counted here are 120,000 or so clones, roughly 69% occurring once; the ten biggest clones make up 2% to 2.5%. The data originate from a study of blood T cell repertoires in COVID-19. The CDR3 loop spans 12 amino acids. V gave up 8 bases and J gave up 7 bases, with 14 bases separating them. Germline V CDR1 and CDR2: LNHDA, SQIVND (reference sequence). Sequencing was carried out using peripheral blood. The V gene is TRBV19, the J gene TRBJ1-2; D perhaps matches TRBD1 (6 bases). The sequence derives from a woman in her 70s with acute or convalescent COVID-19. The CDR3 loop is CASRAGESGYTF. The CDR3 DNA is TGTGCCAGTCGAGCAGGGGAGTCTGGCTACACCTTC.